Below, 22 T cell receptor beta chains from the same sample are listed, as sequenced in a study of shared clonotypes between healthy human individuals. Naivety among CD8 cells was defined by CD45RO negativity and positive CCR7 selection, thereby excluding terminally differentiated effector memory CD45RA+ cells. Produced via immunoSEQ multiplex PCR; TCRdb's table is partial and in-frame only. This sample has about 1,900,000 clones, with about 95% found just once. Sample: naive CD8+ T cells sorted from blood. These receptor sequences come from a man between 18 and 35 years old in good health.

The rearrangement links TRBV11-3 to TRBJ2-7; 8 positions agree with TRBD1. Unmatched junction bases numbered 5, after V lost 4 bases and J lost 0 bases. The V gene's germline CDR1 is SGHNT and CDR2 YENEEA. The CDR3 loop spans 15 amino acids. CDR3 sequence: CASSSRTGSSYEQYF. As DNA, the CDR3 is TGTGCCAGCAGCTCCCGGACAGGGAGCTCCTACGAGCAGTACTTC.

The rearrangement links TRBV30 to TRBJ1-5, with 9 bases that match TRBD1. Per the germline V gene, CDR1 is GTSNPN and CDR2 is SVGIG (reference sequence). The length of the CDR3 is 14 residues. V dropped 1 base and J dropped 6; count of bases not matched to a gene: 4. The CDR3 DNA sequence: TGTGCCTGGAGTGAGGGACAGGGTAGTCAGCCCCAGCATTTT. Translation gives CAWSEGQGSQPQHF. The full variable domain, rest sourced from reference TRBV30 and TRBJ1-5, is SQTIHQWPATLVQPVGSPLSLECTVEGTSNPNLYWYRQAAGRGLQLLFYSVGIGQISSEVPQNLSASRPQDRQFILSSKKLLLSDSGFYLCAWSEGQGSQPQHFGDGTRLSIL.

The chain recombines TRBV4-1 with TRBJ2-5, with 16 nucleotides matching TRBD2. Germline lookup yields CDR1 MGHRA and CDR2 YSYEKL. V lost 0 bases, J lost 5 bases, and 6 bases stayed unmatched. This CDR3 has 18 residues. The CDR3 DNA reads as TGCGCCAGCAGCCAAGAAACCGGGACTAGCGGGAGGGGCGAGACCCAGTACTTC. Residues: CASSQETGTSGRGETQYF.

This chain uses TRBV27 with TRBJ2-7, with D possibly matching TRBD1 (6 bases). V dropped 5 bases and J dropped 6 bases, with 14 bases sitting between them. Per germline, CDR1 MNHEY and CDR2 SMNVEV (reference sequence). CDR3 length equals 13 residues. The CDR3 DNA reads TGTGCCAGCAGTAATAACAGGGAAGCCGAGCAGTACTTC. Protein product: CASSNNREAEQYF.

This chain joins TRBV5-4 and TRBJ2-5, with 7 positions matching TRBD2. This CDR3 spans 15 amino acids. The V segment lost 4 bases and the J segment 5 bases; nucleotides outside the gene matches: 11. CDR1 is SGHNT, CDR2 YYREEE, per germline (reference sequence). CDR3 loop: CASSPRLAPGETQYF. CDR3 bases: TGTGCCAGCAGCCCGCGACTAGCCCCGGGGGAGACCCAGTACTTC.

This chain's CDR3 is CASSFRDREETQYF. The CDR3 region has the DNA TGTGCCAGCAGCTTTAGGGACAGGGAAGAGACCCAGTACTTC. The rearrangement uses TRBV5-4 and TRBJ2-5; TRBD1 matches 9 bases. The length of the CDR3 is 14 residues. J gave up 3 bases and V 2 bases, and 2 bases lay outside the gene matches. CDR1 SGHNT and CDR2 YYREEE come from the germline V gene (reference sequence).

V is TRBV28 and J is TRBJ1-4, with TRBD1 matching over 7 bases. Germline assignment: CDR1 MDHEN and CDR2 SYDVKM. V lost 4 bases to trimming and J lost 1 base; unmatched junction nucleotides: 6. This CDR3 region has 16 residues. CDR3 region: CASSSDREVTNEKLFF. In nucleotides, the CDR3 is TGTGCCAGCAGTTCCGACAGGGAAGTAACTAATGAAAAACTGTTTTTT.

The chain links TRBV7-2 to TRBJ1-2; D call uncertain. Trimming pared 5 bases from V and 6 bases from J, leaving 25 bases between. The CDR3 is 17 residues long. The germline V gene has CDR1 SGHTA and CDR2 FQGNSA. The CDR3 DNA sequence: TGTGCCAGCAGCACCGGCCAAAGGGAGGTGGCCTTTAATGGCTACACCTTC. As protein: CASSTGQREVAFNGYTF.

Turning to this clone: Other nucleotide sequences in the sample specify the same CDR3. The DNA of the CDR3 is TGTGCCAGCAGTTTATTTGGGGAGGTCCAGCCCCAGCATTTT. The encoded protein is CASSLFGEVQPQHF. The V and J genes are TRBV28 and TRBJ1-5; D uncertain. The CDR3 is made up of 14 amino acids. CDR1 and CDR2 (germline): MDHEN, SYDVKM. The V and J ends lost 1 base and 7 bases respectively, with 11 bases between them.

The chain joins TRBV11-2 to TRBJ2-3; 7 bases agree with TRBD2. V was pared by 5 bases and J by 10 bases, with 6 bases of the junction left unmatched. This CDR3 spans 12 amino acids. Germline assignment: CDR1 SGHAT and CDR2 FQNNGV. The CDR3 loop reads CASSLGLEAQYF. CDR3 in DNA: TGTGCCAGCAGCCTAGGACTAGAGGCGCAGTATTTT.

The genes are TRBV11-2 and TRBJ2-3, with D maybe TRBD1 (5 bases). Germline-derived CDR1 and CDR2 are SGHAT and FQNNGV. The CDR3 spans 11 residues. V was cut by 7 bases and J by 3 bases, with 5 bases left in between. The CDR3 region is CASTGTDTQYF. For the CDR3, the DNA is TGTGCCAGCACAGGGACAGATACGCAGTATTTT.

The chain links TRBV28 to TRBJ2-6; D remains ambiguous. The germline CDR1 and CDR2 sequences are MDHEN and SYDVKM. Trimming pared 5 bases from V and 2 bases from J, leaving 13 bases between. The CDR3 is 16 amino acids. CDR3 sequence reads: CASSALSRAGANVLTF. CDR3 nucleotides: TGTGCCAGCAGTGCGCTATCAAGGGCTGGGGCCAACGTCCTGACTTTC.

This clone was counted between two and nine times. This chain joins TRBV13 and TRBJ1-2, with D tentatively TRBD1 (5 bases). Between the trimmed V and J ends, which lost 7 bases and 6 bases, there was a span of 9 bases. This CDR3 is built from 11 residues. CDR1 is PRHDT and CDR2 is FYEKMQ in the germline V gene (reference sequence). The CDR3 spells CASIKGDGYTF. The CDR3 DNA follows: TGTGCCAGCATCAAAGGGGATGGCTACACCTTC.

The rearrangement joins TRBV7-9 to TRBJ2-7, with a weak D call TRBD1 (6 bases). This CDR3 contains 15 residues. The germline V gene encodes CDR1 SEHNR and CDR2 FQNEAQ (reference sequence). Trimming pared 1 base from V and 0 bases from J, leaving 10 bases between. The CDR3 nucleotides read TGTGCCAGCAGCTTAGACGGACAGTCCTCCTACGAGCAGTACTTC. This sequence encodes CASSLDGQSSYEQYF.

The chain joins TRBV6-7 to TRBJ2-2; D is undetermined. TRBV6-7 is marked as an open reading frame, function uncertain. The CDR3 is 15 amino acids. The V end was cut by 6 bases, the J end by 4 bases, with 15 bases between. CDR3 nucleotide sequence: TGTGCCAGCAGCATCAGGACCGACATCACCGGGGAGCTGTTTTTT. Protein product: CASSIRTDITGELFF.

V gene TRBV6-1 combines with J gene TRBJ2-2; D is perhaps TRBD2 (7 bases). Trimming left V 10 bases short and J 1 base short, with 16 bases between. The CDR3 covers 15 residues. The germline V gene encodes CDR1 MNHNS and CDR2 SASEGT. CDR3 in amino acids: CATLGEGENTGELFF. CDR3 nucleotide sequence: TGTGCCACCCTGGGGGAGGGGGAGAACACCGGGGAGCTGTTTTTT.

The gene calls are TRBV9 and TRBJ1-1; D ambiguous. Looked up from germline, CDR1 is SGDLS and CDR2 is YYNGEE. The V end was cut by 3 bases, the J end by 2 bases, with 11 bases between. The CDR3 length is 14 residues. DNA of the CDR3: TGTGCCAGCAGCGAGACGACCGATAACACTGAAGCTTTCTTT. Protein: CASSETTDNTEAFF.

CDR3 amino acids: CASSSGGLEKLFF. The CDR3 coding sequence is TGTGCCAGCAGCTCAGGGGGCTTGGAAAAACTGTTTTTT. The chain combines TRBV7-9 with TRBJ1-4; 8 bases align to TRBD1. Germline values: CDR1 SEHNR, CDR2 FQNEAQ (reference sequence). This CDR3 region has 13 residues. With 4 bases clipped from V and 8 bases from J, the junction kept 3 bases outside the gene matches.

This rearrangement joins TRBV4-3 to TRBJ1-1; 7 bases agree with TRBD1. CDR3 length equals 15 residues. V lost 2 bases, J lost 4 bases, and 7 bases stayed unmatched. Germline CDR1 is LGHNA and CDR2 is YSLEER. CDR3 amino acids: CASSQRGGWRTEAFF. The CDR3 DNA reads TGCGCCAGCAGCCAAAGAGGGGGCTGGCGCACTGAAGCTTTCTTT.

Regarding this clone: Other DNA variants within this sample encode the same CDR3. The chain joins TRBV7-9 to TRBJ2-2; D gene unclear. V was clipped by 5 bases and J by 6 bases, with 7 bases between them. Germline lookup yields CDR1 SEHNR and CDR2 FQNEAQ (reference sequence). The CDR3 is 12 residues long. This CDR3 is CASSPPSGELFF. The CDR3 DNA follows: TGTGCCAGCAGCCCCCCATCCGGGGAGCTGTTTTTT.

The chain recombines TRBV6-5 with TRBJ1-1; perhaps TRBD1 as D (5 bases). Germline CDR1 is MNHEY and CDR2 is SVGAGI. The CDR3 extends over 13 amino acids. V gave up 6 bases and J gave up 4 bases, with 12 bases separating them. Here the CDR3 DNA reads TGTGCCAGCAGCCTCTCTGGGGGCACTGAAGCTTTCTTT. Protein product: CASSLSGGTEAFF.

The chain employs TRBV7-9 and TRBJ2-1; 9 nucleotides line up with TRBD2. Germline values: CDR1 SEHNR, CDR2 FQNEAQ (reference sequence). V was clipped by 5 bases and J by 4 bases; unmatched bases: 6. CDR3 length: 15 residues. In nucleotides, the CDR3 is TGTGCCAGCAGCCCTAGCGGGGTTTCATACAATGAGCAGTTCTTC. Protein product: CASSPSGVSYNEQFF.